This TCR beta chain was recovered during a study of identical twins. TCRdb passed the 5' RACE reads through MiXCR, listing each CDR3 protein once. The sample lists roughly 570,000 distinct CDR3 sequences; 7.5% to 10% were seen once. Healthy Caucasians, and only they, were the donors. Notes on the study in general: Within beta out-of-frame sequences, the excess sharing observed between twins was weaker. Diverse VJ usage suggested most zero-insertion clonotypes were not invariant T cells.

Germline V CDR1 and CDR2: MNHEY, SVGEGT. V shed 6 bases and J 7 bases; nucleotides not matched to a gene: 11. The CDR3 is 15 residues long. This clonotype was seen a handful of times. The antigen remains undetermined. The same sample was also studied in work on yellow fever vaccine responses in identical twins.

The receptor was derived from a young woman in good health. Sample: PBMCs. The chain recombines TRBV6-2 or TRBV6-3 with TRBJ2-1; TRBD2 aligns across 8 bases. CDR3: CASSWTSTPVNEQFF. CDR3 DNA: TGTGCCAGCAGCTGGACTAGCACCCCCGTAAATGAGCAGTTCTTC.